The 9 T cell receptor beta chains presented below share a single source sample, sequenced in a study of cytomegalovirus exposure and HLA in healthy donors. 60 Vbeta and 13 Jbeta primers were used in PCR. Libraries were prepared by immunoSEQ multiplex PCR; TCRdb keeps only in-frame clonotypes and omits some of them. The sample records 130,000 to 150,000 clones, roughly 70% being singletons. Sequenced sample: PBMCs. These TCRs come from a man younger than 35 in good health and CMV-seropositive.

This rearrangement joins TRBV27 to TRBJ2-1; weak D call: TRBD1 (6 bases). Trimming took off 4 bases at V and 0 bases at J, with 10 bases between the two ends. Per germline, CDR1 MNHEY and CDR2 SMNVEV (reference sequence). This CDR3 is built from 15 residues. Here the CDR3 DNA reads TGTGCCAGCAGTTCACAGGGCCTCTCCTACAATGAGCAGTTCTTC. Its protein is CASSSQGLSYNEQFF.

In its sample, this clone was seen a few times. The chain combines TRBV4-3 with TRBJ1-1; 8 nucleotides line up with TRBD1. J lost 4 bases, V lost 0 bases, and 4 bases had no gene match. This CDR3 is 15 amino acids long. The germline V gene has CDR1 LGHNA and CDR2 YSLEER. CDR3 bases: TGCGCCAGCAGCCAAGATACAGGGGGTTTCACTGAAGCTTTCTTT. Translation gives CASSQDTGGFTEAFF.

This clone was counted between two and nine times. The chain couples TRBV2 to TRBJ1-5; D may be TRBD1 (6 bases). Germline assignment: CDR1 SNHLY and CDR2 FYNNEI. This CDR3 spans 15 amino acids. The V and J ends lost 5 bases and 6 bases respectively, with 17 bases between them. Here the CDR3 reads CASSPYRVRAQPQHF. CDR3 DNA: TGTGCCAGCAGTCCTTACAGGGTTAGAGCTCAGCCCCAGCATTTT.

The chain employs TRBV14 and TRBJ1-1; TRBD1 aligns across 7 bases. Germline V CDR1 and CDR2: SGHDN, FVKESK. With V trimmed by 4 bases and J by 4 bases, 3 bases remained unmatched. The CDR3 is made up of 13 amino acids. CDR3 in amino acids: CASSRTGGTEAFF. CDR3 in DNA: TGTGCCAGCAGCCGGACAGGTGGCACTGAAGCTTTCTTT.

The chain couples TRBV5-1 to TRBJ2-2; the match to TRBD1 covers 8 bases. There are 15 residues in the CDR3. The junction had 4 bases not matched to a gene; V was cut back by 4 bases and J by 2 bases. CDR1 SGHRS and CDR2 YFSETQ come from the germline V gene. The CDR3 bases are TGCGCCAGCAGCCAAGGACAGGGTAACACCGGGGAGCTGTTTTTT. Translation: CASSQGQGNTGELFF.

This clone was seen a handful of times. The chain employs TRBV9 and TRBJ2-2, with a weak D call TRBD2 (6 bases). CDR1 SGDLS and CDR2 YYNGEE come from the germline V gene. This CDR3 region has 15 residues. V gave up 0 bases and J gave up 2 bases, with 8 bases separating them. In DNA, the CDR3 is TGTGCCAGCAGCGTAGAGGGAGGTAACACCGGGGAGCTGTTTTTT. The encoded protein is CASSVEGGNTGELFF.

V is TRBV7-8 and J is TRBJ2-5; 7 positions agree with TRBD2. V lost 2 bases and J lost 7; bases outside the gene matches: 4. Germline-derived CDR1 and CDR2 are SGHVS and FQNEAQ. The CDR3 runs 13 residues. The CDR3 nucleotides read TGTGCCAGCAGCTTACGGGAGGCTGGGACCCAGTACTTC. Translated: CASSLREAGTQYF. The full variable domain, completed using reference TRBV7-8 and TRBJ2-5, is GAGVSQSPRYKVAKRGQDVALRCDPISGHVSLFWYQQALGQGPEFLTYFQNEAQLDKSGLPSDRFFAERPEGSVSTLKIQRTQQEDSAVYLCASSLREAGTQYFGPGTRLLVL.

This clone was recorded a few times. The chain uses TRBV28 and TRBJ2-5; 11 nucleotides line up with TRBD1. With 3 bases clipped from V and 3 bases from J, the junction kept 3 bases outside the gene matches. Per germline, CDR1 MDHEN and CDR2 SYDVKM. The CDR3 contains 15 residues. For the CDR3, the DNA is TGTGCCAGCAGTTTGAGGGGACAGGGGGAAGAGACCCAGTACTTC. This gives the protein CASSLRGQGEETQYF.

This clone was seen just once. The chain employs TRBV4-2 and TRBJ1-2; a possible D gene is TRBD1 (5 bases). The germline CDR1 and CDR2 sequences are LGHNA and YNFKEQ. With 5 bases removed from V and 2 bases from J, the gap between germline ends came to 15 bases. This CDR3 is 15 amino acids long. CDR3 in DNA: TGTGCCAGCAGCACCGAGACCACAGGAAACTATGGCTACACCTTC. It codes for CASSTETTGNYGYTF.